This TCR beta chain came from a study of blood T cell repertoires in COVID-19. Overall study context: The United States, Italy and Spain were the sources of the acute and convalescent COVID-19 samples. The cDNA or gDNA used as material had been derived from T cells, B-cell-depleted T cells, or PBMCs.

The sample holds one count of this clone. Per the study methods: The assay estimated nucleated cells by amplifying reference gene primers. The table came from immunoSEQ multiplex PCR; TCRdb's copy has only in-frame clones and leaves some out. For V, J and clone size, that table is used; D and trimming come from the DNA. In the table there are approximately 120,000 clones, 85% of which are singletons. The Seattle patients joined while their infection was active and were tracked longitudinally afterward. The CDR3 totals 17 residues. Trimming shortened V by 5 bases and J by 1 base, and 20 bases separated the two germline ends. The germline V gene has CDR1 SGHNT and CDR2 YENEEA.

This TCR derives from a woman older than 75 with COVID-19, enrolled during active disease. The chain recombines TRBV11-3 with TRBJ1-2, with D possibly TRBD1 on 5 matching bases. The sequencing input was peripheral blood. CDR3 DNA: TGTGCCAGCAGCCAGGTACAGACAGCGAACCTTAACTATGGCTACACCTTC. This gives the protein CASSQVQTANLNYGYTF.